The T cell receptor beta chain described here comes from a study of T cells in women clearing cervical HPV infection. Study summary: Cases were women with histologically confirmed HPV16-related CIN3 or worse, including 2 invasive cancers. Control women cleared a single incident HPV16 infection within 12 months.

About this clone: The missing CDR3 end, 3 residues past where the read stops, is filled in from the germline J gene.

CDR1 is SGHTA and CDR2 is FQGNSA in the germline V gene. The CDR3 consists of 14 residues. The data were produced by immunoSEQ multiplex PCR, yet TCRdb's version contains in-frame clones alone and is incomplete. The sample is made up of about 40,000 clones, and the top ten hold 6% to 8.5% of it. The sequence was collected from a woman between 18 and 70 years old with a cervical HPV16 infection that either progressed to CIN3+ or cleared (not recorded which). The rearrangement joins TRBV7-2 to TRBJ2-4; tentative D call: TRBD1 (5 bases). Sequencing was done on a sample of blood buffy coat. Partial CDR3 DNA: TGTGCCAGCAGCTTAGAGCCAGGGAACTATGGT. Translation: CASSLEPGNYG. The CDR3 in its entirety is CASSLEPGNYGQYF. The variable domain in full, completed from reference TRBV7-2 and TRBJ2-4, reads GAGVSQSPSNKVTEKGKDVELRCDPISGHTALYWYRQSLGQGLEFLIYFQGNSAPDKSGLPSDRFSAERTGGSVSTLTIQRTQQEDSAVYLCASSLEPGNYGQYFGAGTRLSVL.